The sequence of this TCR beta chain was determined in a study of blood T cell repertoires in COVID-19 (TCRdb year 2020). In terms of the full investigation: Samples from collaborators originated in the United States, Italy and Spain and spanned both the acute and convalescent phases of COVID-19. The repertoires were made available in a free public database intended to serve as a resource for research on the immune response to SARS-CoV-2. Samples were obtained from the ongoing ImmuneRACE study (first 160 participants) and from about 1,300 subjects provided by 6 global collaborators. Subjects who had been exposed to COVID-19, were actively infected with it, or had recovered from it provided the deeply sampled blood TCRbeta repertoires that made up the dataset. A de-identified subject ID, COVID-19 status, age in years and sex were almost always included in the sample metadata. HLA class I and class II types, where available, came from metadata supplied by the sample provider rather than from assay-based typing. The material from the prospective study consisted of cDNA or gDNA derived from T cells, B-cell-depleted T cells, or PBMCs. Beyond this particular receptor, the publication reports: The quantity of clinical and demographic metadata differed by source and by participant and was supplied without curation.

The collaborating institutions used their own protocols to collect whole blood in K2EDTA tubes. For TCRbeta analysis, collaborators shipped samples as frozen whole blood, isolated PBMCs, or DNA extracted from either of those sample types. Regarding this clone: This clone's antigen is unknown. No much larger clone is present one base from it, and per-base qualities are unavailable.

Sequences SGHRS (CDR1) and YFSETQ (CDR2) are obtained from the germline V gene. Unmatched junction bases come to 5, with V trimmed by 0 bases and J by 4 bases. The CDR3 has 16 amino acids, counting the end cysteine and phenylalanine. Only the CDR3 portion is preserved as DNA: 48 bases, with reading frame beginning at the first base. The immunoSEQ Assay, a bias-controlled multiplex PCR, was used to amplify TCRbeta CDR3 regions from genomic DNA. Concerning the study's data processing: Within the assay, amplification of reference gene primers was used to estimate how many nucleated cells each sample contained. To quantify the absolute abundance of each unique TCRbeta CDR3 rearrangement, sequence reads were collapsed and filtered. For each sample, productive Simpson clonality was calculated by taking the square root of Simpson's diversity index across productive rearrangements. TCRdb took over this immuneACCESS table, retaining in-frame rearrangements with V and J assigned. Such tables are incomplete; in checked studies, under half of the missing clones stem from an unresolved V gene, and the remainder is unexplained. V and J calls and clone size are given by that table; D and trimming were obtained from the DNA. This sample gives about 130,000 clones in total; 70% to 75% of them show up just once. The ten largest clones take up more than 5.5% of the sample.

The source is a man aged 60 to 75 with acute or convalescent COVID-19. The rearrangement joined TRBV5-1 to TRBJ2-1; 9 central bases correspond to TRBD2. Sequencing was performed on peripheral blood. The DNA is as follows: TGCGCCAGCAGCTTGGTTCCAGCGGGAGGATACAATGAGCAGTTCTTC. It translates to CASSLVPAGGYNEQFF. The full variable domain, completed from the reference TRBV5-1 and TRBJ2-1 proteins outside the CDR3, reads KAGVTQTPRYLIKTRGQQVTLSCSPISGHRSVSWYQQTPGQGLQFLFEYFSETQRNKGNFPGRFSGRQFSNSRSEMNVSTLELGDSALYLCASSLVPAGGYNEQFFGPGTRLTVL.